The source of this T cell receptor beta chain is a study of blood T cell repertoires in COVID-19. Study as a whole: Specimens from acute and convalescent COVID-19 originated in the United States, Italy and Spain. T cells, B-cell-depleted T cells, or PBMCs provided the cDNA or gDNA that served as material.

CDR1 is SGHNT and CDR2 is YYREEE in the germline V gene (reference sequence). This CDR3 comprises 15 residues. Unmatched junction bases numbered 3, after V lost 0 bases and J lost 3 bases. As originally analysed: Amplifying reference gene primers gave estimates of nucleated cell counts. Libraries were prepared by immunoSEQ multiplex PCR; TCRdb keeps only in-frame clonotypes and omits some of them. V and J calls and clone size are given by that table; D and trimming were obtained from the DNA. Among under 45,000 clones listed, 88% were seen once. The receptor comes from a man in his sixties with active COVID-19. The material sequenced was peripheral blood. This chain connects TRBV5-4 to TRBJ2-1, with TRBD1 matching 7 bases. CDR3 in amino acids: CASSLVAGGYNEQFF. CDR3 nucleotides: TGTGCCAGCAGCTTGGTAGCAGGGGGCTACAATGAGCAGTTCTTC.